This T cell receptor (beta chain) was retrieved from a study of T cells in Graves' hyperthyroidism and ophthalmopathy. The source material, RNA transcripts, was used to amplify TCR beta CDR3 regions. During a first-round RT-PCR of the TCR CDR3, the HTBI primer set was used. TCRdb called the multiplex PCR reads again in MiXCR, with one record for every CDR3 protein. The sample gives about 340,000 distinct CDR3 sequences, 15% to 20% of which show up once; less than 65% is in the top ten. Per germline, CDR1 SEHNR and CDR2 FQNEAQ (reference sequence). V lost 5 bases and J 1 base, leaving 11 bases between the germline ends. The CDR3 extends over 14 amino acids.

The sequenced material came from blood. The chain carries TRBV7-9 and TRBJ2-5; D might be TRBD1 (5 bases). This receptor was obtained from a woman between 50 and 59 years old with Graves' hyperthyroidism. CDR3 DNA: TGTGCCAGCAGCCCCCGGACACCCCAAGAGACCCAGTACTTC. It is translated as CASSPRTPQETQYF. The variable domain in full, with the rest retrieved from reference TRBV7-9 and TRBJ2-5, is DTGVSQNPRHKITKRGQNVTFRCDPISEHNRLYWYRQTLGQGPEFLTYFQNEAQLEKSRLLSDRFSAERPKGSFSTLEIQRTEQGDSAMYLCASSPRTPQETQYFGPGTRLLVL.